Below, one T cell receptor (beta chain) is given with its context. Its antigen has not been determined. Base qualities are not at hand, and no much larger clone is one base apart. Unmatched junction bases come to 2, with V trimmed by 8 bases and J by 4 bases. Taken from the germline V gene, the CDR1 and CDR2 loops are SNHLY and FYNNEI. Spanning cysteine to phenylalanine, the CDR3 consists of 12 amino acids. CDR3 DNA only is kept here, 36 bases in frame from base 1. This specimen comes from a study of radiotherapy plus CTLA-4 blockade in lung cancer (dated by TCRdb to 2017 to 2018). For the study in its entirety: Objective responses were observed in approximately 18% of enrolled patients, and disease control was achieved in around 30%.

Results and caveats for the whole study, not just this receptor: The strongest predictors of response were reported to be early dynamic shifts in blood T cell clones along with a rise in serum interferon-beta following radiation. After treatment with radiotherapy and ipilimumab, TCR clones that came from tumors expanded in the peripheral blood.

Focal radiation therapy combined with CTLA-4 blockade (ipilimumab) was tested in patients with chemo-refractory metastatic non-small-cell lung cancer. The library was built by means of the immunoSEQ multiplex PCR assay. What TCRdb holds here is the immuneACCESS table cut down to in-frame rearrangements. Part of the clones is not present; checked against another copy, under half of the missing clones reflect an unresolved V gene, and the others are unexplained. The sample table shows 50,000 to 75,000 clones, and approximately 80% are seen once. About 4.5% of the sample lies in the top ten. The material sequenced was peripheral blood, taken from a patient treated with radiotherapy plus ipilimumab. The origin of this receptor is a human donor with non-small cell lung cancer who had a complete response to radiotherapy plus ipilimumab. The sequence joins TRBV2 to TRBJ1-1, with TRBD1 identical over 9 junction bases. At the DNA level, the sequence is TGTGCCAGCGAGACAGGGGGCACTGAAGCTTTCTTT. Its protein product is CASETGGTEAFF.